This TCR beta chain is from a study of cytomegalovirus exposure and HLA in healthy donors. Comments on this clone: Its antigen is not known.

The germline V gene has CDR1 MGHDK and CDR2 SYGVNS. V gave up 6 bases and J gave up 7 bases, with 18 bases separating them. This CDR3 has 14 amino acids. General observations from the study: Researchers counted 164 TCR beta chains as cytomegalovirus-associated. In vitro data verified three CMV-associated chains as specific for CMV antigens. Reportedly, a later analysis found an Asian-associated ancestry cluster had fewer N-insertions than the approximately 700-donor mean.

Use of 60 Vbeta and 13 Jbeta primers characterized the PCR. Produced via immunoSEQ multiplex PCR; TCRdb's table is partial and in-frame only. The sample includes about 170,000 clones, roughly 78% seen only once; the top ten take roughly 7.1%. The chain recombines TRBV25-1 with TRBJ1-2, with D perhaps TRBD1 (5 bases). This TCR was recovered from a man aged 35-49 years in good health and CMV-seropositive. Sequencing was done on a sample of PBMCs. CDR3 region: CASRSQTAGRGYTF. CDR3 sequence (DNA): TGTGCCAGCAGATCCCAGACAGCGGGCCGTGGCTACACCTTC.